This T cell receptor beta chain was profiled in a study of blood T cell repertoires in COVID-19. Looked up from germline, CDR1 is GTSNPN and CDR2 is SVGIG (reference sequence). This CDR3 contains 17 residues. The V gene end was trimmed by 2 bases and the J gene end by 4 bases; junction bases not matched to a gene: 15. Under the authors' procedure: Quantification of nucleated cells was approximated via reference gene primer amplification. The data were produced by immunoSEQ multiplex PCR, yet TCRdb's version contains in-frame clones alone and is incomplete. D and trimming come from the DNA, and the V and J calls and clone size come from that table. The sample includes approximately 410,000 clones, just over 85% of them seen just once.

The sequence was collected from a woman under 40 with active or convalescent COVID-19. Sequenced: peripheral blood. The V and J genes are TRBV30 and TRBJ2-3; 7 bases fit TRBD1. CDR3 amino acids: CAWSHPSAKGQSDTQYF. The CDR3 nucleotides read TGTGCCTGGAGTCACCCTTCAGCAAAGGGACAGTCAGATACGCAGTATTTT.